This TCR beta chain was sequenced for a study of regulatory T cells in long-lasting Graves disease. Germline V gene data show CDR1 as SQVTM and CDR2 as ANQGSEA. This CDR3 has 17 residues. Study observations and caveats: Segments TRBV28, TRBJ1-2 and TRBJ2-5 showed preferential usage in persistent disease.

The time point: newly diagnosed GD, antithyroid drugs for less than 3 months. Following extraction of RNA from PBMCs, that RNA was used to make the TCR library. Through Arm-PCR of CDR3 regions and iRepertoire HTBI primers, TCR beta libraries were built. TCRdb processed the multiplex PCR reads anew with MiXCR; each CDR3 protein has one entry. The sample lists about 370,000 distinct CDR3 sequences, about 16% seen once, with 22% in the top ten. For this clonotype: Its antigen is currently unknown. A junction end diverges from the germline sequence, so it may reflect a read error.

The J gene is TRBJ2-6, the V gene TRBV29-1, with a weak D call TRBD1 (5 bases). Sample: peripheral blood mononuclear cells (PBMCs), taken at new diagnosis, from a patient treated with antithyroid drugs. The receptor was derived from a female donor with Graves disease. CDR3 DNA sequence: TGCAGCGTCGAAGGGGTAGACCCGCACTCTGGGGCCAACGTCCTGACTTTC. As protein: CSVEGVDPHSGANVLTF.